The clone carrying this T cell receptor beta chain was recorded once. Antigen: not known. CDR1 is MNHNY, CDR2 SVGAGI, per germline (reference sequence). There are 14 residues in the CDR3. With 4 bases clipped from V and 4 bases from J, the junction kept 4 bases outside the gene matches. The PCR contained 60 Vbeta and 13 Jbeta primers. The data were produced by immunoSEQ multiplex PCR, yet TCRdb's version contains in-frame clones alone and is incomplete. The sample contains around 130,000 clones, roughly four fifths of which appear only once. The data were obtained in a study of cytomegalovirus exposure and HLA in healthy donors. Study in general: Roughly 80 million unique TCRs from HLA-typed donors made up an early data release.

Findings and limits, study-wide: A later analysis reportedly identified an Asian-associated ancestry cluster as carrying fewer N-insertions than the approximately 640-donor mean. In an earlier analysis, most TCR beta V segments were productive about 90% or about 30% of the time. Generally TCR sequences proved uncommon, though certain public TCRs appeared in numerous donors.

Sequencing input: PBMCs. The chain uses TRBV6-6 and TRBJ1-3, with 7 bases identical to TRBD1. The receptor comes from a male donor in good health and CMV-seropositive. The CDR3 protein is CASSSTGVGNTIYF. The CDR3 bases are TGTGCCAGCAGTTCCACAGGGGTCGGAAACACCATATATTTT.